These 32 T cell receptor beta chains share one sample of origin, sequenced in a study of beta chain features in type 1 diabetes. Reverse transcribing all isolated RNA meant expressed TCRB transcripts were sequenced. Measured with immunoSEQ multiplex PCR; TCRdb has only the in-frame clones, and not every one. The data contain fewer than 550,000 clones, roughly an eighth of them singletons. The sequencing input was naive CD4+ T cells from blood. All receptors come from a woman aged 18-29 years in good health.

The V and J genes are TRBV27 and TRBJ2-7; 11 bases line up with TRBD1. CDR1 and CDR2 from the germline V gene are MNHEY and SMNVEV (reference sequence). J lost 9 bases, V lost 4 bases, and 8 bases had no gene match. The CDR3 is 14 amino acids. Here the CDR3 DNA reads TGTGCCAGCAGTTCCGGGACAGGGGGTTTGGTGCAGTACTTC. Its translation: CASSSGTGGLVQYF.

This clone was counted a few times. The genes are TRBV7-2 and TRBJ1-1, with a weak D call TRBD1 (5 bases). This CDR3 contains 14 residues. V gave up 5 bases and J gave up 4 bases, with 14 bases separating them. CDR1 is SGHTA, CDR2 FQGNSA, per germline. CDR3 sequence reads: CASSHNRKVTEAFF. The CDR3 DNA is TGTGCCAGCAGCCATAACAGGAAGGTCACTGAAGCTTTCTTT.

The CDR3 sequence is CASSALSFSSGNTIYF. CDR3 coding DNA: TGTGCCAGCAGCGCCCTGTCCTTTAGCTCTGGAAACACCATATATTTT. This chain uses TRBV7-9 with TRBJ1-3; the D is unclear. V was trimmed by 5 bases and J by 0 bases, leaving 14 bases between them. CDR1 is SEHNR, CDR2 FQNEAQ, per germline (reference sequence). CDR3 length: 16 amino acids.

The rearrangement uses TRBV27 and TRBJ2-2; D may be TRBD1 or TRBD2 (6 bases each). The germline gives CDR1 MNHEY, CDR2 SMNVEV (reference sequence). The length of the CDR3 is 18 residues. Deletions cut 0 bases from V and 5 bases from J, with 19 bases between. The chain's CDR3 is CASSLSLGRGLETGELFF. The CDR3 coding sequence is TGTGCCAGCAGTTTATCCCTCGGCAGGGGACTGGAGACCGGGGAGCTGTTTTTT.

V is TRBV15 and J is TRBJ1-4; D is possibly TRBD1 (5 bases). V lost 0 bases to trimming and J lost 8 bases, with 10 bases between them. The length of the CDR3 is 14 residues. The germline gives CDR1 LNHNV, CDR2 YYDKDF (reference sequence). CDR3 nucleotide sequence: TGTGCCACCAGCAGAGATCCCCAGGGAGAAAAACTGTTTTTT. Translation gives CATSRDPQGEKLFF.

This clone was found a few times. The chain couples TRBV4-2 to TRBJ2-1; D gene uncertain. Trimming left V 0 bases short and J 12 bases short, with 12 bases between. This CDR3 contains 13 residues. Germline V gene lookup returns CDR1 LGHNA and CDR2 YNFKEQ. CDR3 amino acids: CASSQDVSLGQFF. The CDR3 nucleotides are TGTGCCAGCAGCCAAGATGTCTCACTGGGGCAGTTCTTC.

A few counts support this clone. This sequence joins TRBV14 and TRBJ1-1, with D maybe TRBD1 (5 bases). The germline V and J ends were trimmed by 3 bases and 1 base, with 9 bases remaining between them. Germline CDR1 is SGHDN and CDR2 is FVKESK. The CDR3 spans 14 residues. The CDR3 reads CASSQGRRNTEAFF. CDR3 DNA: TGTGCCAGCAGCCAGGGACGAAGGAACACTGAAGCTTTCTTT.

The sample holds a few counts of this clone. V and J are TRBV18 and TRBJ1-5; 7 nucleotides agree with TRBD1. The V gene end was trimmed by 3 bases and the J gene end by 4 bases; junction bases not matched to a gene: 3. CDR3 length: 14 residues. Germline CDR1 is KGHSH and CDR2 is LQKENI. The CDR3 spells CASSPKQGNQPQHF. The CDR3 DNA reads TGTGCCAGCTCACCTAAACAGGGGAATCAGCCCCAGCATTTT.

The chain uses TRBV10-3 and TRBJ1-1, with 8 bases fitting TRBD1. The CDR3 has 14 residues. V was pared by 10 bases and J by 5 bases, with 12 bases of the junction left unmatched. Germline V CDR1 and CDR2: ENHRY, SYGVKD. This CDR3 reads CATLTDREGTEAFF. The CDR3, as DNA: TGTGCCACACTCACGGACAGGGAGGGTACTGAAGCTTTCTTT.

This clone was seen a handful of times. V and J are TRBV2 and TRBJ2-3; D might be TRBD1 (7 bases). The germline CDR1 and CDR2 sequences are SNHLY and FYNNEI. Trimming pared 6 bases from V and 5 bases from J, leaving 15 bases between. CDR3 size: 14 residues. The CDR3 spells CASRRLGGGDTQYF. DNA for the CDR3: TGTGCCAGCAGAAGACTAGGGGGCGGAGATACGCAGTATTTT.

This clone turned up a few times. The CDR3 sequence is CASSATGGDYGYTF. CDR3 coding DNA: TGTGCCAGCAGCGCAACAGGGGGCGACTATGGCTACACCTTC. This rearrangement joins TRBV9 to TRBJ1-2; 9 bases fit TRBD1. After removal of 3 bases from V and 3 bases from J, the junction contained 3 bases not matched to a gene. CDR3 length equals 14 residues. In germline, CDR1 is SGDLS, CDR2 YYNGEE.

This clone showed up just a few times. The gene calls are TRBV29-1 and TRBJ1-1, with D maybe TRBD1 (5 bases). Trimming shortened V by 3 bases and J by 1 base, and 12 bases separated the two germline ends. This CDR3 has 14 residues. The germline gives CDR1 SQVTM, CDR2 ANQGSEA. CDR3 bases: TGCAGCGTTGATTTCGGGGGGAAGAACACTGAAGCTTTCTTT. Translating gives CSVDFGGKNTEAFF.

Only a few counts were recorded for this clone. The chain uses TRBV7-8 and TRBJ2-1, with 7 bases lining up with TRBD2. Germline-derived CDR1 and CDR2 are SGHVS and FQNEAQ. The V segment lost 5 bases and the J segment 0 bases; nucleotides outside the gene matches: 4. CDR3 size: 15 residues. CDR3 nucleotide sequence: TGTGCCAGCAGCATGCGGGGGAGCTCCTACAATGAGCAGTTCTTC. This gives the protein CASSMRGSSYNEQFF.

This clone came up a few times. This chain links TRBV5-1 with TRBJ2-1; D may be TRBD1 (6 bases). The CDR3 is made up of 15 amino acids. The V gene lost 4 bases and the J gene lost 5 bases, with 16 bases spanning the gap. Germline values: CDR1 SGHRS, CDR2 YFSETQ. CDR3 loop: CASSIPQGDDNEQFF. CDR3 sequence (DNA): TGCGCCAGCAGCATCCCACAGGGAGATGACAATGAGCAGTTCTTC.

The chain employs TRBV7-3 and TRBJ1-1; TRBD1 matches 9 bases. This CDR3 has 16 residues. The V gene's germline CDR1 is SGHTA and CDR2 FQGTGA. With 4 bases clipped from V and 6 bases from J, the junction kept 12 bases outside the gene matches. The chain's CDR3 is CASSSEAGTGRPEAFF. The CDR3 DNA reads as TGTGCCAGCAGCTCGGAAGCCGGGACAGGGAGGCCTGAAGCTTTCTTT.

In its sample, this clone was seen a few times. The same CDR3 is also encoded by other DNA sequences in this sample. The chain employs TRBV2 and TRBJ2-5, with D possibly being TRBD1 (5 bases). Trimming pared 6 bases from V and 2 bases from J, leaving 10 bases between. The CDR3 is made up of 13 amino acids. Germline CDR1 is SNHLY and CDR2 is FYNNEI. CDR3 nucleotides: TGTGCCAGCAGCTCCGACAGTCAAGAGACCCAGTACTTC. Protein product: CASSSDSQETQYF.

This clone has ten or more counts. V and J are TRBV13 and TRBJ1-2; the D is unclear. CDR1 is PRHDT and CDR2 is FYEKMQ in the germline V gene (reference sequence). The CDR3 spans 12 residues. The V end lost 5 bases, the J end lost 4 bases, and 8 bases lay between the germline ends. As DNA, the CDR3 is TGTGCCAGCAGCCCGTACAGCTATGGCTACACCTTC. Translated: CASSPYSYGYTF.

The V and J genes are TRBV7-3 and TRBJ2-1, with 11 bases that match TRBD2. Per the germline V gene, CDR1 is SGHTA and CDR2 is FQGTGA. The length of the CDR3 is 14 residues. Trimming at V came to 5 bases and at J to 4 bases, leaving 1 base not matched to a gene. CDR3: CASSGTSGYNEQFF. CDR3 nucleotide sequence: TGTGCCAGCAGCGGGACTAGCGGTTACAATGAGCAGTTCTTC.

The chain employs TRBV7-8 and TRBJ2-1; 7 positions match TRBD2. The CDR3 totals 15 residues. V lost 3 bases, J lost 0 bases, and 2 bases stayed unmatched. From germline, CDR1 is SGHVS and CDR2 FQNEAQ. This CDR3 reads CASSFRGSSYNEQFF. Written as DNA, the CDR3 is TGTGCCAGCAGCTTCCGCGGGAGCTCCTACAATGAGCAGTTCTTC. The whole variable domain, filled in from reference TRBV7-8 and TRBJ2-1, reads GAGVSQSPRYKVAKRGQDVALRCDPISGHVSLFWYQQALGQGPEFLTYFQNEAQLDKSGLPSDRFFAERPEGSVSTLKIQRTQQEDSAVYLCASSFRGSSYNEQFFGPGTRLTVL.

This clone occurred a few times. The chain employs TRBV19 and TRBJ1-5; D is perhaps TRBD1 (5 bases). V shed 5 bases and J shed 4 bases, with 12 bases lying between them. The CDR3 sequence is 14 residues long. CDR1 is LNHDA and CDR2 is SQIVND in the germline V gene (reference sequence). This CDR3 reads CASSVTGKNQPQHF. Here the CDR3 DNA reads TGTGCCAGTAGTGTCACAGGCAAAAATCAGCCCCAGCATTTT. The whole variable domain, remainder taken from reference TRBV19 and TRBJ1-5, is DGGITQSPKYLFRKEGQNVTLSCEQNLNHDAMYWYRQDPGQGLRLIYYSQIVNDFQKGDIAEGYSVSREKKESFPLTVTSAQKNPTAFYLCASSVTGKNQPQHFGDGTRLSIL.

This clone appeared a few times. The genes are TRBV2 and TRBJ2-5; TRBD2 matches 7 bases. The trim removed 6 bases at V and 7 bases at J, leaving 14 bases unmatched. CDR1 is SNHLY, CDR2 FYNNEI, per germline. This CDR3 has 15 amino acids. The CDR3, as DNA: TGTGCCAGCAGCCGGGGACCTAGCGGTGAGGGGACCCAGTACTTC. Translation gives CASSRGPSGEGTQYF. Based on the CDR3 plus reference TRBV2 and TRBJ2-5, the full variable domain is EPEVTQTPSHQVTQMGQEVILRCVPISNHLYFYWYRQILGQKVEFLVSFYNNEISEKSEIFDDQFSVERPDGSNFTLKIRSTKLEDSAMYFCASSRGPSGEGTQYFGPGTRLLVL.

This clone has only a few counts. The V gene is TRBV5-4, the J gene TRBJ2-5, with 7 positions matching TRBD1. Germline CDR1 reads SGHNT; CDR2 reads YYREEE (reference sequence). Trimming removed 4 bases from V and 5 bases from J; junction bases left unmatched: 8. CDR3 length equals 14 residues. The DNA for the CDR3 is TGTGCCAGCAGCCGACAGGGAAGAGGGGAGACCCAGTACTTC. It is translated as CASSRQGRGETQYF.

This rearrangement joins TRBV6-1 to TRBJ1-1, with D hard to call. Germline loops: CDR1 MNHNS, CDR2 SASEGT. This CDR3 contains 13 residues. Between the trimmed V and J ends, which lost 2 bases and 1 base, there was a span of 5 bases. CDR3 in amino acids: CASSEIKNTEAFF. CDR3 coding DNA: TGTGCCAGCAGTGAAATAAAGAACACTGAAGCTTTCTTT.

The rearrangement links TRBV7-9 to TRBJ2-2; TRBD1 or TRBD2 may be the D gene (5 bases each). This CDR3 has 14 residues. V lost 3 bases and J 4 bases, leaving 9 bases between the germline ends. Germline V CDR1 and CDR2: SEHNR, FQNEAQ (reference sequence). The CDR3 DNA is TGTGCCAGCAGCTTGGGACGGTTCACCGGGGAGCTGTTTTTT. This sequence encodes CASSLGRFTGELFF.

The chain uses TRBV27 and TRBJ2-5; the D is unclear. V was clipped by 6 bases and J by 0 bases, with 11 bases between them. There are 14 residues in the CDR3. The germline V gene encodes CDR1 MNHEY and CDR2 SMNVEV (reference sequence). The CDR3 spells CASSPSMYQETQYF. CDR3 DNA sequence: TGTGCCAGCAGCCCGAGTATGTACCAAGAGACCCAGTACTTC.

This clone was detected only a few times. The chain joins TRBV13 to TRBJ2-7; 9 bases fit TRBD1. From germline, CDR1 is PRHDT and CDR2 FYEKMQ (reference sequence). This CDR3 is built from 14 residues. The J segment lost 4 bases and the V segment lost 5 bases, leaving 6 bases of the junction unmatched. CDR3 DNA sequence: TGTGCCAGCAGCGCGACAGGGGGAGTGTACGAGCAGTACTTC. This encodes CASSATGGVYEQYF.

V usage is TRBV14 and J usage is TRBJ2-7; no reliable D call. Germline V gene data show CDR1 as SGHDN and CDR2 as FVKESK. The V end was cut by 4 bases, the J end by 0 bases, with 4 bases between. The CDR3 extends over 12 amino acids. Written as DNA, the CDR3 is TGTGCCAGCAGCCCAGGCTCCTACGAGCAGTACTTC. Its translation is CASSPGSYEQYF.

In this sample, this clone turned up a few times. This sequence joins TRBV30 and TRBJ2-7, with 7 bases matching TRBD2. The junction had 4 bases not matched to a gene; V was cut back by 2 bases and J by 0 bases. The germline V gene has CDR1 GTSNPN and CDR2 SVGIG (reference sequence). The CDR3 is 14 amino acids. The CDR3 here is CAWSHGGSSYEQYF. DNA of the CDR3: TGTGCCTGGAGTCACGGGGGGAGCTCCTACGAGCAGTACTTC.

This clone occurred a few times. The chain joins TRBV5-4 to TRBJ1-2, with TRBD1 matching 12 bases. This CDR3 has 14 amino acids. Unmatched junction bases numbered 3, after V lost 5 bases and J lost 4 bases. CDR1 and CDR2 (germline): SGHNT, YYREEE (reference sequence). The CDR3 loop is CASSPGQGAYGYTF. The CDR3, as DNA: TGTGCCAGCAGTCCGGGACAGGGGGCCTATGGCTACACCTTC. Complete variable domain (other parts from reference TRBV5-4 and TRBJ1-2): ETGVTQSPTHLIKTRGQQVTLRCSSQSGHNTVSWYQQALGQGPQFIFQYYREEENGRGNFPPRFSGLQFPNYSSELNVNALELDDSALYLCASSPGQGAYGYTFGSGTRLTVV.

This clone was seen more than once but under ten times. The rearrangement uses TRBV19 and TRBJ2-5, with D possibly being TRBD2 (7 bases). V lost 4 bases to trimming and J lost 5 bases, with 17 bases between them. CDR1 is LNHDA and CDR2 is SQIVND in the germline V gene (reference sequence). The CDR3 spans 15 residues. The CDR3 loop reads CASSNTPGGWETQYF. The CDR3 nucleotides are TGTGCCAGTAGTAACACGCCGGGGGGCTGGGAGACCCAGTACTTC.

This CDR3 is CASSDAGGGNQPQHF. Written as DNA, the CDR3 is TGTGCCAGCAGTGACGCAGGTGGTGGCAATCAGCCCCAGCATTTT. The gene calls are TRBV7-2 and TRBJ1-5; no clear D. This CDR3 has 15 residues. The V end lost 6 bases, the J end lost 2 bases, and 14 bases lay between the germline ends. Germline loops: CDR1 SGHTA, CDR2 FQGNSA.

V gene TRBV2 combines with J gene TRBJ1-2; no reliable D call. Germline V gene lookup returns CDR1 SNHLY and CDR2 FYNNEI. The CDR3 has 12 residues. With 6 bases removed from V and 5 bases from J, the gap between germline ends came to 10 bases. The CDR3: CASRDGGYGYTF. The DNA of the CDR3 is TGTGCCAGCAGGGACGGCGGATATGGCTACACCTTC.